Listed below are T cell receptor beta chains from one sample, sequenced in a study of neoadjuvant anti-PD-1 for oral cavity cancer. Data came from immunoSEQ multiplex PCR; TCRdb stores just in-frame clones and leaves some out. The table records over 10,000 clones, less than 70% of them present only once. The sequences come from PBMCs, collected before nivolumab (anti-PD-1) treatment. The source of these receptors is a person between 40 and 85 years old with oral cavity squamous cell carcinoma. The CDR3 runs from the conserved cysteine through the conserved F or W.

j_call v_call cdr3_aa
TRBJ1-2 TRBV6-4 CASSDSMYGYTF
TRBJ1-2 TRBV5-1 CASSPSYEAYTF
TRBJ2-2 TRBV5-1 CASSLRTGGSGELFF
TRBJ2-4 TRBV19 CASSMKRRGDYKNIQYF
TRBJ1-6 TRBV9 CASSADTLGSSPLHF
TRBJ1-2 TRBV6-1 CASRPGGANYGYTF
TRBJ1-2 TRBV2 CASDDGSYGYTF
TRBJ2-5 TRBV5-5 CASSSHKETQYF
TRBJ2-6 TRBV14 CASSQVASTLSSGANVLTF
TRBJ1-4 TRBV4-2 CASSQVSDRGREKLFF
TRBJ1-1 TRBV6-5 CASSRGKGNTEAFF
TRBJ2-7 TRBV5-1 CASSREGGIYEQYF
TRBJ2-2 TRBV11-3 CASSARLDTGELFF
TRBJ1-2 TRBV4-1 CASSTRDASYGYTF
TRBJ1-1 TRBV5-3 CARSLGGPDAEAFF
TRBJ2-3 TRBV9 CASSVEAEGVDTQYF
TRBJ2-1 TRBV7-2 CASSSAGIEQFF
TRBJ2-1 TRBV30 CAGTGRYNEQFF
TRBJ2-3 TRBV11-3 CASSLDGGQGKPSTDTQYF
TRBJ1-2 TRBV6-5 CASSYSRGSNYGYTF
TRBJ2-7 TRBV9 CASSVDWTGVPEQYF
TRBJ1-1 TRBV9 CASSGTGQGNTEAFF
TRBJ1-2 TRBV29-1 CSVSLDNNRGYTF
TRBJ2-3 TRBV7-3 CASSLSASGRGTDTQYF
TRBJ2-3 TRBV6-4 CASSDSPGPAPDTQYF
TRBJ1-1 TRBV10-2 CASSLGTEAFF
TRBJ2-2 TRBV7-3 CASSLAGLANTGELFF
TRBJ2-3 TRBV2 CASSEAGATDTQYF
TRBJ1-2 TRBV6-5 CASRKEDYGYTF
TRBJ1-2 TRBV15 CATSSPDRAYGYTF
TRBJ2-2 TRBV5-1 CASSYGANTGELFF
TRBJ2-1 TRBV2 CASKPILGTGINEQFF
TRBJ1-1 TRBV28 CASSPYPKGRTEAFF
TRBJ2-4 TRBV20-1 CSASPKNIQYF
TRBJ1-2 TRBV5-6 CASSFPGQGTYGYTF
TRBJ1-5 TRBV29-1 CSVRTGDNQPQHF
TRBJ1-1 TRBV25-1 CASSDPGQGFTEAFF
TRBJ1-2 TRBV9 CASSEGQDSSNYGYTF
TRBJ2-7 TRBV27 CASSPPAGKQYF
TRBJ1-6 TRBV5-1 CASSLEGANNSPLHF
TRBJ1-5 TRBV12-5 CASGGLFSNQPQHF
TRBJ1-6 TRBV10-1 CASKLGEESPLHF